This TCR beta chain was retrieved from a study of blood T cell repertoires in COVID-19 (dated by TCRdb to about 2020). With respect to the entire study: Samples covering the acute and convalescent phases of COVID-19 were provided by collaborators in the United States, Italy and Spain. Where HLA class I and class II types were available, the types were taken from metadata supplied by the sample provider, not from assay-based typing. Subjects who had been exposed to COVID-19, were actively infected with it, or had recovered from it provided the deeply sampled blood TCRbeta repertoires that made up the dataset. The repertoires were released in a freely available public database meant as a resource for research on the immune response to SARS-CoV-2. Samples came from the ongoing ImmuneRACE study (first 160 participants) plus 1,254 subjects from 6 global collaborators. Nearly every sample came with metadata listing a de-identified subject ID, COVID-19 status, age in years and sex. The material from the prospective study consisted of cDNA or gDNA derived from T cells, B-cell-depleted T cells, or PBMCs.

A note on this clone: Its antigen is unknown. One base away there is no much larger clone; base qualities are not given.

Each collaborating institution followed its own protocols to collect whole blood in K2EDTA tubes. For TCRbeta analysis, collaborator samples were shipped as frozen whole blood, as isolated PBMCs, or as DNA extracted from either sample type. Inclusive of the bounding cysteine and phenylalanine, the CDR3 is 16 residues long. Only the CDR3 DNA is retained, 48 bases long and in frame from the first base. CDR1 and CDR2, per the germline V gene, are SGHTA and FQGTGA. At the junction V is shortened by 4 bases and J by 4 bases; bases outside the gene matches: 10. TCRbeta CDR3 regions were amplified from genomic DNA by means of the immunoSEQ Assay, a bias-controlled multiplex PCR. The source study handled its data this way. The number of nucleated cells in each sample was estimated from the amplification of reference gene primers within the assay. To quantify the absolute abundance of each unique TCRbeta CDR3 rearrangement, sequence reads were collapsed and filtered. For each sample, productive Simpson clonality was calculated by taking the square root of Simpson's diversity index across productive rearrangements. Drawn from immuneACCESS, this table holds only the in-frame rearrangements with V and J called that TCRdb kept. Clones are partly lost; checked studies trace under half to an unresolved V gene and leave the rest unexplained. The V and J calls and the clone size are those of that table, but D and trimming were determined from the DNA. The sample data list 340,000 or so clones, and about nine tenths of these were observed just once. The ten largest clones take up 1% of the sample.

The investigation overall reported the following: How much clinical and demographic metadata was included differed by source and by participant, and the metadata was provided uncurated.

This sequence uses TRBV7-3 and TRBJ2-5; a stretch of 9 junction bases matches TRBD1. Sequencing was carried out using peripheral blood. This clonotype was sampled from a man aged 50 or older with active or convalescent COVID-19. The CDR3 loop reads CASSSGPGTGTETQYF. The DNA reads TGTGCCAGCAGCTCCGGTCCCGGGACAGGGACAGAGACCCAGTACTTC.